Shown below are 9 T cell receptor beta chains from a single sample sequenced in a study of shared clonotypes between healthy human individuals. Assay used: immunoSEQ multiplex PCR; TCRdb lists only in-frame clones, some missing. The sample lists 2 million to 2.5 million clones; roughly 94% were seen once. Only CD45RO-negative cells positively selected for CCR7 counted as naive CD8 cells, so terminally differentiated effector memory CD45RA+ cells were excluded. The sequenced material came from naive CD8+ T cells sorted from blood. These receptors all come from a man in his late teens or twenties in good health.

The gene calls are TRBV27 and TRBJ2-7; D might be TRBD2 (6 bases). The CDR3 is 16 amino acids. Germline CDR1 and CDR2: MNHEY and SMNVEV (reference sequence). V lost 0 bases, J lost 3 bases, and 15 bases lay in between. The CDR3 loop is CASSLSSGERDYEQYF. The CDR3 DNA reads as TGTGCCAGCAGTTTATCTTCGGGAGAGAGGGACTACGAGCAGTACTTC.

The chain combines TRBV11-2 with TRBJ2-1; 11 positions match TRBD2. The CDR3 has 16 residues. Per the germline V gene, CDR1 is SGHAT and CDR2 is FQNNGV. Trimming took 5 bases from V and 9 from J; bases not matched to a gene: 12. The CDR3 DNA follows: TGTGCCAGCAGCCCCTCGGGACTAGCGGCGCCAATTGAGCAGTTCTTC. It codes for CASSPSGLAAPIEQFF. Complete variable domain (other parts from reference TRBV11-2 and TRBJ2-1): EAGVAQSPRYKIIEKRQSVAFWCNPISGHATLYWYQQILGQGPKLLIQFQNNGVVDDSQLPKDRFSAERLKGVDSTLKIQPAKLEDSAVYLCASSPSGLAAPIEQFFGPGTRLTVL.

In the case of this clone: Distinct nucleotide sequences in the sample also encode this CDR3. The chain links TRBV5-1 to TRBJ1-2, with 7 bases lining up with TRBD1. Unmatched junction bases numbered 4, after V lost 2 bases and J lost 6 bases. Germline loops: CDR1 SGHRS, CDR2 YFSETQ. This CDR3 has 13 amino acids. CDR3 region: CASSLRGGDGYTF. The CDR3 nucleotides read TGCGCCAGCAGCTTAAGAGGGGGCGATGGCTACACCTTC. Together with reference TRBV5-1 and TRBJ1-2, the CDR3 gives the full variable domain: KAGVTQTPRYLIKTRGQQVTLSCSPISGHRSVSWYQQTPGQGLQFLFEYFSETQRNKGNFPGRFSGRQFSNSRSEMNVSTLELGDSALYLCASSLRGGDGYTFGSGTRLTVV.

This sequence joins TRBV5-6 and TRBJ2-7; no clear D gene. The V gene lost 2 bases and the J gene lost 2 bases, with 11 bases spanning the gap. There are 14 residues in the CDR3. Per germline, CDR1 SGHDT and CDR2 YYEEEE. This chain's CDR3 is CASSFSSGPYEQYF. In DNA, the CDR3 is TGTGCCAGCAGCTTTTCATCAGGCCCCTACGAGCAGTACTTC. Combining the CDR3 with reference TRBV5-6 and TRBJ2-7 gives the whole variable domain DAGVTQSPTHLIKTRGQQVTLRCSPKSGHDTVSWYQQALGQGPQFIFQYYEEEERQRGNFPDRFSGHQFPNYSSELNVNALLLGDSALYLCASSFSSGPYEQYFGPGTRLTVT.

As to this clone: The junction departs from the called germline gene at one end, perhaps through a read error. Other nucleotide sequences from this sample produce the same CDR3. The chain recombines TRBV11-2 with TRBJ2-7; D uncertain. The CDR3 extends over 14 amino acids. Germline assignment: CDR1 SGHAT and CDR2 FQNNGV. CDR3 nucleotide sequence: TGTGCCAGCAGCCCGCCCATAGACTCCTACGAGCAGTATTTC. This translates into CASSPPIDSYEQYF.

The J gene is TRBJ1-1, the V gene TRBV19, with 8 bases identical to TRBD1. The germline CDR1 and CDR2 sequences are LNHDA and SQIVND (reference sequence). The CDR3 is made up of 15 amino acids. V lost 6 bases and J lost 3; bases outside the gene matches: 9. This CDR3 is CASSRWQGADTEAFF. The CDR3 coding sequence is TGTGCCAGTAGCCGATGGCAGGGGGCCGACACTGAAGCTTTCTTT.

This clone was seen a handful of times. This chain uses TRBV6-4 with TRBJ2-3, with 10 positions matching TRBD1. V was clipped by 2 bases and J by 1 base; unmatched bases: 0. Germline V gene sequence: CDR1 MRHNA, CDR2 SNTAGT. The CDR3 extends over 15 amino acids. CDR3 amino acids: CASSDGTGGTDTQYF. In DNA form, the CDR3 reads TGTGCCAGCAGTGACGGGACAGGGGGCACAGATACGCAGTATTTT.

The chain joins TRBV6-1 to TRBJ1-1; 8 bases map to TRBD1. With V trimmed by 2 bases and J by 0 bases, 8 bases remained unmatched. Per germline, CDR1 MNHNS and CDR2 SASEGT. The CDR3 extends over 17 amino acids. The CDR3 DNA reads TGTGCCAGCAGTGAATACGGGACAGGTAGCATGAACACTGAAGCTTTCTTT. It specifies CASSEYGTGSMNTEAFF.

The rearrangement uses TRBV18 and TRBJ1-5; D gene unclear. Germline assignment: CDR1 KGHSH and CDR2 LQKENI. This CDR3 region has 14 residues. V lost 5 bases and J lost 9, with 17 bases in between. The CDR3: CASSTVYGDWPQHF. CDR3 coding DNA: TGTGCCAGCTCAACAGTGTACGGGGATTGGCCCCAGCATTTT. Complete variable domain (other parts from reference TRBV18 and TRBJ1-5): NAGVMQNPRHLVRRRGQEARLRCSPMKGHSHVYWYRQLPEEGLKFMVYLQKENIIDESGMPKERFSAEFPKEGPSILRIQQVVRGDSAAYFCASSTVYGDWPQHFGDGTRLSIL.